The source of this TCR beta chain is a study of T cells after yellow fever vaccination. Turning to the study itself: Fractions of limited cellularity were prepared by means of SMART-Seq v4 Ultra Low Input. The study's findings and limits: Among all clonotypes, a small share was observed in both CD4 and CD8 compartments. Compared with primary, the secondary response was weaker and peaked at day 5, not 15.

This clonotype occurred many times. Its antigen is currently unknown. 5'RACE template switching produced TCR cDNA carrying a universal primer site and UMIs. MiXCR, applied by TCRdb to the 5' RACE reads, yields one record per CDR3 protein. The repertoire holds around 27,000 distinct CDR3 sequences, with around 4.8% as singletons. With 4 bases clipped from V and 6 bases from J, the junction kept 3 bases outside the gene matches. CDR3 length: 14 residues. Germline-derived CDR1 and CDR2 are PRHDT and FYEKMQ (reference sequence). V usage is TRBV13 and J usage is TRBJ2-1; TRBD1 agrees at 10 bases. The starting material was CD8+ T cells sorted from PBMCs, obtained 5 days after the yellow fever booster vaccination. This receptor was taken from a man under 40 who received the YFV17D yellow fever vaccine. This CDR3 reads CASSWGTGVNEQFF. Written as DNA, the CDR3 is TGTGCCAGCAGCTGGGGGACAGGGGTCAATGAGCAGTTCTTC. The variable domain in full, completed from reference TRBV13 and TRBJ2-1, reads AAGVIQSPRHLIKEKRETATLKCYPIPRHDTVYWYQQGPGQDPQFLISFYEKMQSDKGSIPDRFSAQQFSDYHSELNMSSLELGDSALYFCASSWGTGVNEQFFGPGTRLTVL.